The entry below describes one T cell receptor beta chain. TCRdb's table, derived via immunoSEQ multiplex PCR, lists solely in-frame clones and lacks some. The repertoire holds approximately 210,000 clones, with about 87% as singletons. This record comes from a study of blood T cell repertoires in COVID-19. As for the study in general: There were acute and convalescent COVID-19 samples, and they came from the United States, Italy and Spain. In each case, the material was cDNA or gDNA derived from T cells, B-cell-depleted T cells, or PBMCs.

After removal of 5 bases from V and 8 bases from J, the junction contained 6 bases not matched to a gene. This CDR3 spans 13 amino acids. Germline assignment: CDR1 SGHTA and CDR2 FQGNSA. The chain recombines TRBV7-2 with TRBJ2-5, with 9 bases that match TRBD1. Sequencing input: peripheral blood. This receptor was obtained from a man between 65 and 85 years old with acute or convalescent COVID-19. The DNA of the CDR3 is TGTGCCAGCAGCACGGACAGGGGCTCAACCCAGTACTTC. This codes for CASSTDRGSTQYF.